The 31 T cell receptor beta chains presented below share a single source sample, sequenced in a study of shared clonotypes between healthy human individuals. Only in-frame clones appear in the TCRdb table, and some are missing; sequencing was by immunoSEQ multiplex PCR. The sample contains about 2.3 million clones, about 92% of which appear only once. The sequencing sample was made of naive CD4+ T cells from PBMCs. Regarding subset: CD45RA+ positively selected. The source is a man aged 18 to 30 in good health. Some clones in this sample may be carry-over from other donors' samples.

This CDR3 is CASRSRRSGELFF. The DNA of the CDR3 is TGTGCCAGCAGGTCAAGGAGGTCCGGGGAGCTGTTTTTT. The V and J genes are TRBV28 and TRBJ2-2; a possible D gene is TRBD2 (5 bases). Germline-derived CDR1 and CDR2 are MDHEN and SYDVKM. The CDR3 has 13 residues. Trimming pared 6 bases from V and 6 bases from J, leaving 11 bases between.

This clone was recorded only once. This rearrangement joins TRBV6-5 to TRBJ2-6; a weak D match, TRBD1 (6 bases). CDR1 MNHEY and CDR2 SVGAGI come from the germline V gene. The CDR3 length is 15 residues. V was shortened by 6 bases and J by 0 bases, with 9 bases between the two germline ends. CDR3 coding DNA: TGTGCCAGCAGCTGGACAGTCTCTGGGGCCAACGTCCTGACTTTC. This encodes CASSWTVSGANVLTF.

The V and J genes are TRBV2 and TRBJ1-4; no clear D gene. This CDR3 has 13 amino acids. Germline-derived CDR1 and CDR2 are SNHLY and FYNNEI. Trimming took 6 bases from V and 8 from J, leaving 13 bases between them. The chain's CDR3 is CASRVRTEEKLFF. Written as DNA, the CDR3 is TGTGCCAGCAGAGTGCGGACGGAAGAAAAACTGTTTTTT.

The V call is TRBV5-5, the J call TRBJ2-3; D is uncertain. Germline CDR1 is SGHKS and CDR2 is YYEKEE (reference sequence). V was clipped by 1 base and J by 1 base, with 10 bases between them. CDR3 length equals 15 residues. CDR3: CASSLLQSGTDTQYF. The CDR3 bases are TGTGCCAGCAGCTTGTTACAGTCAGGCACAGATACGCAGTATTTT.

This chain connects TRBV27 to TRBJ1-2, with D possibly being TRBD1 (6 bases). V was shortened by 6 bases and J by 6 bases, with 26 bases between the two germline ends. The CDR3 sequence is 17 residues long. Germline loops: CDR1 MNHEY, CDR2 SMNVEV (reference sequence). The CDR3, as DNA: TGTGCCAGCAGCTCCCAGGTAGGGGGAATGAGGTCTGATGGCTACACCTTC. Amino acid sequence: CASSSQVGGMRSDGYTF.

This clone appeared a single time. V is TRBV19 and J is TRBJ2-5; TRBD1 might be the D (6 bases). V dropped 10 bases and J dropped 5 bases, with 20 bases sitting between them. Per the germline V gene, CDR1 is LNHDA and CDR2 is SQIVND (reference sequence). This CDR3 has 14 residues. CDR3 region: CATGGSGAGETQYF. CDR3 DNA: TGTGCCACCGGAGGATCAGGGGCAGGGGAGACCCAGTACTTC.

The V call is TRBV28, the J call TRBJ2-1, with D unclear. The CDR3 is made up of 11 amino acids. V was shortened by 7 bases and J by 7 bases, with 8 bases between the two germline ends. Germline CDR1 and CDR2: MDHEN and SYDVKM. CDR3: CASTRGNEQFF. As DNA, the CDR3 is TGTGCCAGCACCCGAGGTAATGAGCAGTTCTTC.

The V gene is TRBV15, the J gene TRBJ1-5; D remains ambiguous. Trimming took 3 bases from V and 5 from J, leaving 8 bases between them. Germline CDR1 is LNHNV and CDR2 is YYDKDF (reference sequence). The CDR3 sequence is 13 residues long. CDR3 in amino acids: CATSSNLYQPQHF. The CDR3 DNA follows: TGTGCCACCAGCAGCAACCTCTATCAGCCCCAGCATTTT.

This clone has only a few counts. The J gene is TRBJ1-1, the V gene TRBV14; TRBD1 agrees at 9 bases. The CDR3 length is 12 residues. V was clipped by 6 bases and J by 11 bases; unmatched bases: 7. From germline, CDR1 is SGHDN and CDR2 FVKESK. Here the CDR3 reads CASSIGQGWAFF. CDR3 nucleotide sequence: TGTGCCAGCAGTATTGGACAGGGGTGGGCTTTCTTT.

This chain joins TRBV9 and TRBJ2-1, with D possibly being TRBD2 (5 bases). CDR1 and CDR2 (germline): SGDLS, YYNGEE. CDR3 length equals 15 residues. V gave up 0 bases and J gave up 3 bases, with 10 bases separating them. The CDR3, as DNA: TGTGCCAGCAGCGTAGGGCTAGCCAACTACAATGAGCAGTTCTTC. Encoded protein: CASSVGLANYNEQFF. Filled out from reference TRBV9 and TRBJ2-1, the complete variable domain reads DSGVTQTPKHLITATGQRVTLRCSPRSGDLSVYWYQQSLDQGLQFLIQYYNGEERAKGNILERFSAQQFPDLHSELNLSSLELGDSALYFCASSVGLANYNEQFFGPGTRLTVL.

This clone was counted a few times. V gene TRBV19 combines with J gene TRBJ1-1; D gene uncertain. The germline V gene encodes CDR1 LNHDA and CDR2 SQIVND (reference sequence). The CDR3 extends over 16 amino acids. Trimming took 7 bases from V and 3 from J, leaving 21 bases between them. CDR3 DNA sequence: TGTGCCAGTACCCCACCCGGTCCGAGGCGGGACACTGAAGCTTTCTTT. Translation gives CASTPPGPRRDTEAFF.

This chain connects TRBV19 to TRBJ2-1, with TRBD2 matching 7 bases. Germline V gives CDR1 LNHDA, CDR2 SQIVND (reference sequence). This CDR3 is built from 14 residues. V shed 5 bases, J shed 10 bases, and the junction held 11 bases outside the gene matches. The CDR3 sequence: CASSPGLGLGEQFF. The DNA for the CDR3 is TGTGCCAGTAGTCCCGGACTAGGCCTAGGAGAGCAGTTCTTC.

The chain combines TRBV6-6 with TRBJ2-2, with no clear D. Germline CDR1 reads MNHNY; CDR2 reads SVGAGI (reference sequence). V was pared by 3 bases and J by 1 base, with 6 bases between. This CDR3 comprises 14 residues. CDR3 DNA: TGTGCCAGCAGTTATACTGGGAACACCGGGGAGCTGTTTTTT. This encodes CASSYTGNTGELFF.

The rearrangement uses TRBV7-2 and TRBJ2-7; perhaps TRBD1 as D (5 bases). The germline gives CDR1 SGHTA, CDR2 FQGNSA. The ends were cut back, 5 bases at V and 6 bases at J, with 23 bases in the middle. The CDR3 is 16 amino acids. The CDR3 DNA follows: TGTGCCAGCAGCCCAGGGTGGGGCCAAGGGGCACTCGAGCAGTACTTC. Protein product: CASSPGWGQGALEQYF.

The chain links TRBV6-5 to TRBJ2-3; tentative D call: TRBD2 (6 bases). This CDR3 has 13 residues. The V gene's germline CDR1 is MNHEY and CDR2 SVGAGI. Trimming stripped 0 bases from V and 8 bases from J, with 9 bases between. The CDR3 spells CASSYSGGRTQYF. CDR3 sequence (DNA): TGTGCCAGCAGTTACTCCGGGGGACGTACGCAGTATTTT.

This clone showed up just once. V usage is TRBV5-1 and J usage is TRBJ2-1, with a weak D call TRBD2 (8 bases). Between the trimmed V and J ends, which lost 3 bases and 9 bases, there was a span of 16 bases. The CDR3 totals 14 residues. Germline loops: CDR1 SGHRS, CDR2 YFSETQ. The CDR3 coding sequence is TGCGCCAGCAGCTCCGGACAGGCGGGAGGTGAGCAGTTCTTC. This codes for CASSSGQAGGEQFF.

The chain uses TRBV7-8 and TRBJ1-1, with D hard to call. The CDR3 runs to 15 residues. V dropped 3 bases and J dropped 1 base, with 12 bases sitting between them. The germline V gene has CDR1 SGHVS and CDR2 FQNEAQ. CDR3 amino acids: CASSLDGRKNTEAFF. Written as DNA, the CDR3 is TGTGCCAGCAGCTTGGACGGACGGAAGAACACTGAAGCTTTCTTT.

The rearrangement joins TRBV7-3 to TRBJ2-1; 8 bases align to TRBD2. Germline lookup yields CDR1 SGHTA and CDR2 FQGTGA. This CDR3 is 15 amino acids long. Losses at the gene ends were 2 bases for V and 7 bases for J; bases not matched to a gene: 7. The CDR3 sequence is CASSLSGGPVNEQFF. DNA of the CDR3: TGTGCCAGCAGCTTATCGGGAGGGCCAGTTAATGAGCAGTTCTTC.

This clone was seen only once. V and J are TRBV6-1 and TRBJ1-3; perhaps TRBD1 as D (5 bases). The CDR3 runs to 14 residues. V gave up 11 bases and J gave up 0 bases, with 14 bases separating them. The germline V gene encodes CDR1 MNHNS and CDR2 SASEGT. CDR3 sequence: CAHKGTSSGNTIYF. The CDR3 nucleotides are TGTGCCCACAAGGGGACCAGCTCTGGAAACACCATATATTTT.

The gene calls are TRBV28 and TRBJ1-3, with D perhaps TRBD1 (6 bases). CDR1 and CDR2 from the germline V gene are MDHEN and SYDVKM. The germline V and J ends were trimmed by 5 bases and 7 bases, with 12 bases remaining between them. The CDR3 has 13 amino acids. CDR3 nucleotide sequence: TGTGCCAGCAGTGTACACAGGGAGAACACCATATATTTT. Amino acids: CASSVHRENTIYF.

The CDR3 coding sequence is TGCGCCAGCAGTGAGCCCCCGACGTCCAGGGGGGGGGAAAAACTGTTTTTT. Protein sequence: CASSEPPTSRGGEKLFF. The J gene is TRBJ1-4, the V gene TRBV10-2; TRBD1 agrees at 7 bases. CDR1 and CDR2 (germline): WSHSY, SAAADI. CDR3 length equals 17 residues. Germline trimming cut 2 bases from V and 8 bases from J; bases unmatched to any gene: 14.

CDR3 loop: CASSSRRLAGVDTQYF. CDR3 nucleotide sequence: TGTGCCAGCAGCTCCCGGCGGCTAGCGGGAGTAGATACGCAGTATTTT. The chain is built from TRBV7-2 and TRBJ2-3, with 10 bases fitting TRBD2. Trimming at V came to 4 bases and at J to 5 bases, leaving 9 bases not matched to a gene. The length of the CDR3 is 16 residues. Germline CDR1 is SGHTA and CDR2 is FQGNSA.

The chain joins TRBV10-2 to TRBJ2-7; TRBD2 is a possible D gene (6 bases). There are 14 residues in the CDR3. V was cut by 8 bases and J by 0 bases, with 14 bases left in between. The V gene's germline CDR1 is WSHSY and CDR2 SAAADI. The CDR3 loop reads CASRGTYSSYEQYF. Here the CDR3 DNA reads TGCGCCAGCCGTGGGACTTACAGCTCCTACGAGCAGTACTTC.

The V call is TRBV18, the J call TRBJ1-2; D remains ambiguous. V lost 3 bases, J lost 8 bases, and 13 bases lay in between. Germline V gene lookup returns CDR1 KGHSH and CDR2 LQKENI. The CDR3 covers 13 residues. The CDR3 is CASSPALVRGYTF. CDR3 DNA: TGTGCCAGCTCACCGGCTCTGGTTAGGGGCTACACCTTC. Full variable domain (rest looked up from reference TRBV18 and TRBJ1-2): NAGVMQNPRHLVRRRGQEARLRCSPMKGHSHVYWYRQLPEEGLKFMVYLQKENIIDESGMPKERFSAEFPKEGPSILRIQQVVRGDSAAYFCASSPALVRGYTFGSGTRLTVV.

The chain links TRBV5-1 to TRBJ1-3; tentative D call: TRBD1 (6 bases). Germline CDR1 reads SGHRS; CDR2 reads YFSETQ. Trimming cost V 1 base and J 4 bases, with 12 bases left between them. The CDR3 contains 15 residues. CDR3 sequence: CASSLSPGEGNTIYF. CDR3 nucleotides: TGCGCCAGCAGCTTGTCGCCAGGGGAAGGAAACACCATATATTTT.

The chain is built from TRBV5-3 and TRBJ1-3; TRBD1 is a possible D gene (5 bases). TRBV5-3 belongs to the ORF category, with a function that is uncertain. The CDR3 length is 15 residues. V lost 8 bases, J lost 5 bases, and 20 bases lay in between. CDR3 DNA sequence: TGTGCCAGCAGCCCGGAGGCAGGGTTAAGAAACACCATATATTTT. It yields the protein CASSPEAGLRNTIYF.

Turning to this clone: This sample includes further DNA sequences coding for the same CDR3. The chain carries TRBV5-1 and TRBJ2-2, with D perhaps being TRBD1 or TRBD2 (5 bases each). Germline assignment: CDR1 SGHRS and CDR2 YFSETQ. The CDR3 runs to 15 residues. Trimming left V 3 bases short and J 1 base short, with 10 bases between. The CDR3 sequence is CASSSGTGNTGELFF. As DNA, the CDR3 is TGCGCCAGCAGCTCCGGGACGGGGAACACCGGGGAGCTGTTTTTT.

The chain employs TRBV5-1 and TRBJ2-1, with D unresolved. The CDR3 has 15 amino acids. The ends were cut back, 6 bases at V and 6 bases at J, with 19 bases in the middle. CDR1 and CDR2 from the germline V gene are SGHRS and YFSETQ. In DNA form, the CDR3 reads TGCGCCAGCACCAGTCAAGCTAGTATTAGCAATGAGCAGTTCTTC. Translation gives CASTSQASISNEQFF.

The chain links TRBV7-9 to TRBJ1-4; D perhaps matches TRBD1 (5 bases). The CDR3 has 13 residues. V was clipped by 5 bases and J by 5 bases, with 9 bases between them. Germline V gene data show CDR1 as SEHNR and CDR2 as FQNEAQ (reference sequence). The CDR3 here is CASSGTENEKLFF. Written as DNA, the CDR3 is TGTGCCAGCAGCGGGACGGAAAATGAAAAACTGTTTTTT.

V and J are TRBV10-1 and TRBJ2-3, with D possibly called TRBD1 or TRBD2 (5 bases each). The CDR3 is 17 residues long. V lost 8 bases and J lost 2, with 23 bases in between. Per the germline V gene, CDR1 is WNHNN and CDR2 is SYGVQD (reference sequence). DNA for the CDR3: TGCGCCAGCCCTCCCGGTAAGGGGCGGCGGGTCACAGATACGCAGTATTTT. Translating gives CASPPGKGRRVTDTQYF.

The CDR3, as DNA: TGTGCCAGCAGCCCCAGACTGCTATCGTCCACAGATACGCAGTATTTT. It yields the protein CASSPRLLSSTDTQYF. The chain links TRBV7-2 to TRBJ2-3, with D unresolved. V lost 5 bases, J lost 2 bases, and 17 bases lay in between. There are 16 residues in the CDR3. Germline assignment: CDR1 SGHTA and CDR2 FQGNSA.